These 19 T cell receptor beta chains share one sample of origin, sequenced in a study of breast tumors, draining lymph nodes, adjacent tissues. Axillary draining lymph nodes of breast cancer patients supplied the node samples. One entry per CDR3 protein results from TCRdb running MiXCR on the multiplex PCR reads. The sample lists around 170,000 distinct CDR3 sequences, approximately 33% occurring once. The sequencing input was axillary lymph node tissue. The receptors were sampled from a female donor with breast cancer. Some clones in this sample may be carry-over from other donors' samples.

As concerns this clonotype: It is unclear where the CDR3 begins or ends on the DNA, so no DNA is shown, and the CDR3 is as TCRdb lists it. The chain uses TRBV7-3 and TRBJ1-2; TRBD1, the table's D call, lacks a check against the DNA. Germline values: CDR1 SGHTA, CDR2 FQGTGA. With termini counted, the CDR3 has 19 amino acids. Here the CDR3 reads CASSFGPTYEQYFGNGYTF.

This clonotype has just one count. J is TRBJ1-2 and V is TRBV9, with D perhaps matching TRBD1 (6 bases). This CDR3 has 15 amino acids. Germline loops: CDR1 SGDLS, CDR2 YYNGEE. Trimming took 3 bases from V and 0 from J, leaving 12 bases between them. CDR3 in DNA: TGTGCCAGCAGCGCAGGGGCGGGAACTAACTATGGCTACACCTTC. Residues: CASSAGAGTNYGYTF.

This clonotype was seen repeatedly, ten times or more. The chain has TRBV7-2 and TRBJ2-7; weak D call: TRBD2 (6 bases). The CDR3 sequence is 14 residues long. V was pared by 1 base and J by 7 bases, with 14 bases between. Looked up from germline, CDR1 is SGHTA and CDR2 is FQGNSA. Here the CDR3 DNA reads TGTGCCAGCAGCTTAGGTTCGGGAGCGGGTGAGCAGTACTTC. Translation: CASSLGSGAGEQYF.

V gene TRBV4-2 combines with J gene TRBJ2-5; perhaps TRBD2 as D (6 bases). Germline CDR1 reads LGHNA; CDR2 reads YNFKEQ. The CDR3 covers 20 residues. V was clipped by 1 base and J by 5 bases, with 29 bases between them. CDR3 region: CASSQVPRLGSGRGGETQYF. DNA for the CDR3: TGTGCCAGCAGCCAAGTCCCACGGCTCGGGAGCGGTCGGGGCGGGGAGACCCAGTACTTC.

In the case of this clonotype: A read error is possible here, since a much larger clone lies one base away. The conserved phenylalanine or tryptophan normally closing the CDR3 is absent here, so this likely arose from a read error. The chain carries TRBV4-1 and TRBJ2-1, with D perhaps matching TRBD1 or TRBD2 (5 bases each). CDR1 and CDR2 from the germline V gene are MGHRA and YSYEKL. V lost 3 bases to trimming and J lost 9 bases, with 18 bases between them. The CDR3 sequence is 15 residues long. The CDR3 coding sequence is TGCGCCAGCAGCCAGTCGGGGCCTCTCTCTCCTGAGCAGTTCCTC. Amino acids: CASSQSGPLSPEQFL.

About this clonotype itself: Without the conserved terminal phenylalanine or tryptophan, this CDR3 likely stems from a read error. The rearrangement uses TRBV6-5 and TRBJ1-2, with 9 nucleotides matching TRBD1. The CDR3 sequence is 16 residues long. V trimming: 2 bases; J trimming: 6 bases; junction bases outside the gene matches: 10. Germline CDR1 MNHEY, CDR2 SVGAGI. The CDR3 nucleotides are TGTGCCAGCAGTTACCGCCCTAGGACAGGGGCGGATGGCTACACCTCC. This codes for CASSYRPRTGADGYTS.

This clonotype came up a few times. Possible read error: a much larger clone is one base away. The chain recombines TRBV14 with TRBJ1-2; 7 bases are shared with TRBD1. The CDR3 contains 15 residues. Germline values: CDR1 SGHDN, CDR2 FVKESK. CDR3 sequence: CASSQDIRDSYGSTF. For the CDR3, the DNA is TGTGCCAGCAGCCAAGATATCAGGGACAGCTATGGCTCCACCTTC.

The chain employs TRBV2 and TRBJ2-2; 8 positions agree with TRBD1. Unmatched junction bases numbered 4, after V lost 4 bases and J lost 0 bases. CDR3 length: 16 residues. Germline values: CDR1 SNHLY, CDR2 FYNNEI. CDR3 sequence reads: CASSGTGYANTGELFF. DNA of the CDR3: TGTGCCAGCAGTGGGACAGGGTACGCGAACACCGGGGAGCTGTTTTTT.

This clonotype was picked up many times. This sequence joins TRBV11-2 and TRBJ1-5; D call uncertain. Germline V gives CDR1 SGHAT, CDR2 FQNNGV. This CDR3 has 14 amino acids. V was clipped by 0 bases and J by 1 base, with 4 bases between them. CDR3 DNA: TGTGCCAGCAGCTTAGAAGGGAGCAATCAGCCCCAGCATTTT. Its protein product is CASSLEGSNQPQHF.

This clonotype was counted many times. The rearrangement links TRBV7-6 to TRBJ1-5; D not resolved. The V gene lost 4 bases and the J gene lost 1 base, with 23 bases spanning the gap. This CDR3 comprises 19 residues. Germline V gives CDR1 SGHVS, CDR2 FNYEAQ. CDR3 loop: CASSSCAQPICGSNQPQHF. As DNA, the CDR3 is TGTGCCAGCAGCTCTTGTGCACAGCCCATATGCGGGAGCAATCAGCCCCAGCATTTT.

This clonotype was recorded a few times. This clone may be a read error of a much larger clone one base away. This chain uses TRBV4-1 with TRBJ2-3, with D perhaps TRBD1 or TRBD2 (6 bases each). There are 15 residues in the CDR3. CDR1 and CDR2 (germline): MGHRA, YSYEKL. The CDR3 DNA reads TGCGCCAGCGGCCAAGGGGGGAGGCCCACAGATACGCAGTATTTT. Translation gives CASGQGGRPTDTQYF.

This chain joins TRBV10-3 and TRBJ2-7; 10 bases are shared with TRBD1. The J call may be wrong; the DNA end is better matched by TRBJ2-1. Germline CDR1 reads ENHRY; CDR2 reads SYGVKD. This CDR3 comprises 16 residues. The CDR3 coding sequence is TGTGCCATCACCCCGAGCAGGGACAGGGGTCTTAATGAGCAGTTCTTC. As protein: CAITPSRDRGLNEQFF.

The rearrangement uses TRBV19 and TRBJ1-1, with a tentative D call TRBD1 (5 bases). Germline CDR1 is LNHDA and CDR2 is SQIVND (reference sequence). The germline V and J ends were trimmed by 5 bases and 5 bases, with 9 bases remaining between them. The CDR3 consists of 12 residues. CDR3 nucleotides: TGTGCCAGTAGTTTCCGACAGACTGAAGCTTTCTTT. This sequence encodes CASSFRQTEAFF. The full variable domain, in which reference TRBV19 and TRBJ1-1 provide the parts outside the CDR3, is DGGITQSPKYLFRKEGQNVTLSCEQNLNHDAMYWYRQDPGQGLRLIYYSQIVNDFQKGDIAEGYSVSREKKESFPLTVTSAQKNPTAFYLCASSFRQTEAFFGQGTRLTVV.

This clonotype was picked up many times. This chain links TRBV12-3 or TRBV12-4 with TRBJ2-7; 7 nucleotides agree with TRBD1. V shed 6 bases, J shed 0 bases, and the junction held 5 bases outside the gene matches. There are 14 residues in the CDR3. The CDR3: CASRNRGHSYEQYF. CDR3 bases: TGTGCCAGCAGGAACAGGGGCCACTCCTACGAGCAGTACTTC.

The chain has TRBV13 and TRBJ2-6; D is unresolved. V was cut by 2 bases and J by 4 bases, with 9 bases left in between. The CDR3 is made up of 15 amino acids. Germline CDR1 PRHDT, CDR2 FYEKMQ (reference sequence). Here the CDR3 DNA reads TGTGCCAGCAGCTTACTCGCTTCCGGGGCCAACGTCCTGACTTTC. Protein: CASSLLASGANVLTF.

This clonotype was recorded at least ten times. This sequence joins TRBV6-5 and TRBJ1-2; weak D call: TRBD1 (6 bases). This CDR3 has 16 residues. The germline gives CDR1 MNHEY, CDR2 SVGAGI. V was clipped by 2 bases and J by 4 bases, with 17 bases between them. CDR3 region: CASSYLYRAQVYGYTF. Written as DNA, the CDR3 is TGTGCCAGCAGTTACCTTTACAGGGCCCAGGTCTATGGCTACACCTTC.

Concerning this clonotype itself: Given the absence of the conserved phenylalanine or tryptophan at the CDR3 end, a read error is likely. This chain uses TRBV20-1 with TRBJ1-1, with 11 nucleotides matching TRBD1. The CDR3 consists of 18 residues. CDR1 and CDR2 from the germline V gene are DFQATT and SNEGSKA (reference sequence). J gave up 1 base and V 6 bases, and 16 bases lay outside the gene matches. This CDR3 is CSAPVRGQGVRTNTEAFL. CDR3 coding DNA: TGCAGTGCCCCGGTACGGGGACAGGGGGTGAGGACGAACACTGAAGCTTTCCTT.

This clonotype was recorded many times. The chain employs TRBV11-3 and TRBJ2-5; either TRBD1 or TRBD2 may fit D (5 bases each). Trimming took off 3 bases at V and 7 bases at J, with 18 bases between the two ends. There are 15 residues in the CDR3. From germline, CDR1 is SGHNT and CDR2 YENEEA. For the CDR3, the DNA is TGTGCCAGCAGCTTTGGGACGGTTCTAATAGGGACCCAGTACTTC. This gives the protein CASSFGTVLIGTQYF.

There are a few counts of this clonotype. This sequence joins TRBV5-1 and TRBJ2-5; 7 bases are a match to TRBD1. The V and J ends lost 3 bases and 0 bases, in that order; junction bases with no gene match: 5. The germline CDR1 and CDR2 sequences are SGHRS and YFSETQ. The CDR3 covers 15 residues. The chain's CDR3 is CASSSGQTYQETQYF. In DNA, the CDR3 is TGCGCCAGCAGCTCGGGACAGACGTACCAAGAGACCCAGTACTTC.